This T cell receptor beta chain was sequenced in a study of blood T cell repertoires in COVID-19. As handled by the study authors: Amplification of reference gene primers provided the estimated nucleated cell counts. The repertoire was sequenced with immunoSEQ multiplex PCR; TCRdb's copy has only in-frame clones and lacks some. V and J calls and clone size come straight from that table; D and trimming were deduced from the DNA. The repertoire consists of roughly 60,000 clones, with around nine tenths occurring once and the leading ten covering under 8.5%. This clone turned up a few times. Sequencing was done on a sample of peripheral blood. This receptor was taken from a human donor with active COVID-19. The donor label of this sample is uncertain.

The CDR3 region has the DNA TGTGCCAGCAGGCCCCAGGGGACATTTCAGAGATATAGCAATCAGCCCCAGCATTTT. It codes for CASRPQGTFQRYSNQPQHF. The chain has TRBV28 and TRBJ1-5; D might be TRBD1 (6 bases). This CDR3 is 19 amino acids long. Trimming pared 6 bases from V and 0 bases from J, leaving 24 bases between. The V gene's germline CDR1 is MDHEN and CDR2 SYDVKM.